The 12 T cell receptor beta chains below all came from one sample that was sequenced in a study of blood T cell repertoires in COVID-19. Generated by immunoSEQ multiplex PCR, the TCRdb table keeps only in-frame clones and is missing some. The data contain about 440,000 clones, around 88% of them singletons. The material sequenced was peripheral blood. The receptors here all came from a woman under 40 with acute or convalescent COVID-19.

V and J are TRBV15 and TRBJ2-5; 7 bases are a match to TRBD2. Trimming removed 1 base from V and 2 bases from J; junction bases left unmatched: 1. The V gene's germline CDR1 is LNHNV and CDR2 YYDKDF (reference sequence). This CDR3 region has 14 residues. CDR3 bases: TGTGCCACCAGCAGAGGGCGGGGGCAAGAGACCCAGTACTTC. Translation gives CATSRGRGQETQYF. Full variable domain (rest looked up from reference TRBV15 and TRBJ2-5): DAMVIQNPRYQVTQFGKPVTLSCSQTLNHNVMYWYQQKSSQAPKLLFHYYDKDFNNEADTPDNFQSRRPNTSFCFLDIRSPGLGDTAMYLCATSRGRGQETQYFGPGTRLLVL.

At least ten counts were recorded for this clone. V is TRBV5-6 and J is TRBJ2-1; D may be TRBD1 (5 bases). The CDR3 extends over 17 amino acids. V was shortened by 1 base and J by 1 base, with 15 bases between the two germline ends. Germline values: CDR1 SGHDT, CDR2 YYEEEE. The CDR3 sequence: CASSLLTQVRSYNEQFF. Here the CDR3 DNA reads TGTGCCAGCAGCTTGCTCACACAGGTGAGGTCCTACAATGAGCAGTTCTTC.

The chain couples TRBV7-9 to TRBJ2-7, with TRBD1 matching 7 bases. CDR1 and CDR2 (germline): SEHNR, FQNEAQ (reference sequence). V shed 1 base, J shed 5 bases, and the junction held 5 bases outside the gene matches. This CDR3 is built from 14 residues. CDR3 protein: CASSLGQGTHEQYF. CDR3 nucleotide sequence: TGTGCCAGCAGCTTAGGACAGGGTACCCACGAGCAGTACTTC.

This clone is a singleton in its sample. The V and J genes are TRBV27 and TRBJ2-7, with 7 bases identical to TRBD1. V lost 7 bases and J lost 5; bases outside the gene matches: 14. The germline gives CDR1 MNHEY, CDR2 SMNVEV (reference sequence). This CDR3 has 15 residues. As DNA, the CDR3 is TGTGCCAGCATTGGCCGAGGAGACAGGGTACACGAGCAGTACTTC. Protein sequence: CASIGRGDRVHEQYF.

V and J are TRBV5-5 and TRBJ1-6; 8 bases line up with TRBD1. This CDR3 comprises 16 residues. J lost 8 bases, V lost 0 bases, and 7 bases had no gene match. Germline V CDR1 and CDR2: SGHKS, YYEKEE (reference sequence). The CDR3: CASSLEPPGQDSPLHF. In nucleotides, the CDR3 is TGTGCCAGCAGCTTGGAACCACCGGGACAGGATTCACCCCTCCACTTT.

The rearrangement joins TRBV6-5 to TRBJ1-2, with 8 bases fitting TRBD1. CDR1 is MNHEY, CDR2 SVGAGI, per germline. With 10 bases clipped from V and 3 bases from J, the junction kept 10 bases outside the gene matches. The CDR3 length is 14 residues. The CDR3 reads CATLSQDRDYGYTF. For the CDR3, the DNA is TGTGCCACCCTCTCCCAGGACAGGGACTATGGCTACACCTTC.

A single count supports this clone. The gene calls are TRBV9 and TRBJ2-3, with TRBD1 matching over 7 bases. Germline V gene lookup returns CDR1 SGDLS and CDR2 YYNGEE. V lost 0 bases to trimming and J lost 12 bases; unmatched junction nucleotides: 10. The CDR3 extends over 14 amino acids. CDR3 nucleotides: TGTGCCAGCAGCGTAGAGGGGGCGGTCGGGGTTCAGTATTTT. Protein: CASSVEGAVGVQYF.

The CDR3 region is CASSLGGGPNNEQFF. In DNA, the CDR3 is TGTGCCAGCAGCTTAGGAGGGGGCCCAAACAATGAGCAGTTCTTC. The chain couples TRBV7-3 to TRBJ2-1; D possibly corresponds to TRBD1 (7 bases). CDR3 length: 15 residues. V was clipped by 2 bases and J by 5 bases, with 13 bases between them. Germline CDR1 and CDR2: SGHTA and FQGTGA. The variable domain in full, with the rest retrieved from reference TRBV7-3 and TRBJ2-1, is GAGVSQTPSNKVTEKGKYVELRCDPISGHTALYWYRQSLGQGPEFLIYFQGTGAADDSGLPNDRFFAVRPEGSVSTLKIQRTERGDSAVYLCASSLGGGPNNEQFFGPGTRLTVL.

The rearrangement links TRBV28 to TRBJ1-6; 8 positions match TRBD1. Germline V gene data show CDR1 as MDHEN and CDR2 as SYDVKM. V was clipped by 6 bases and J by 10 bases; unmatched bases: 8. This CDR3 is built from 14 residues. CDR3: CASSPDRVRSPLHF. The CDR3 DNA reads TGTGCCAGCAGCCCGGACAGGGTACGCTCACCCCTCCACTTT.

The V call is TRBV30, the J call TRBJ2-1; possible D gene TRBD2, 5 bases. Germline-derived CDR1 and CDR2 are GTSNPN and SVGIG (reference sequence). The CDR3 is made up of 13 amino acids. The germline V and J ends were trimmed by 3 bases and 5 bases, with 11 bases remaining between them. CDR3 region: CAWSNSGNNEQFF. CDR3 sequence (DNA): TGTGCCTGGAGCAACTCGGGGAACAATGAGCAGTTCTTC.

This rearrangement joins TRBV19 to TRBJ1-1; D gene unclear. V lost 6 bases and J 2 bases, leaving 10 bases between the germline ends. The CDR3 sequence is 13 residues long. Germline-derived CDR1 and CDR2 are LNHDA and SQIVND (reference sequence). Written as DNA, the CDR3 is TGTGCCAGTAGGTTACAGTTAAACACTGAAGCTTTCTTT. This sequence encodes CASRLQLNTEAFF.

This chain uses TRBV5-6 with TRBJ2-5; D may be TRBD2 (6 bases). The germline V gene has CDR1 SGHDT and CDR2 YYEEEE. The CDR3 is 13 amino acids. Trimming removed 2 bases from V and 4 bases from J, with 9 bases in between. CDR3 residues: CASSFSGGETQYF. CDR3 DNA: TGTGCCAGCAGCTTTTCCGGGGGAGAGACCCAGTACTTC.